Shown below are 32 T cell receptor beta chains from a single sample sequenced in a study of beta chain features in type 1 diabetes. Study observations and caveats: In all four CD4+ subsets, TCRB CDR3 length was significantly, moderately reduced in type 1 diabetes.

No antigens are known for them. The isolated RNA, all of it, was reverse transcribed, so expressed TCRB transcripts were what got sequenced. TCRdb keeps only in-frame clones here, not all; method: immunoSEQ multiplex PCR. The table lists about 660,000 clones, about 14% of them singletons. The sequenced sample consisted of naive CD4+ T cells from blood. The origin of the receptors is a man between 18 and 29 years old with type 1 diabetes.

The V gene is TRBV30, the J gene TRBJ1-4; D unresolved. Between the trimmed V and J ends, which lost 8 bases and 8 bases, there was a span of 15 bases. This CDR3 spans 12 amino acids. Per germline, CDR1 GTSNPN and CDR2 SVGIG (reference sequence). Here the CDR3 DNA reads TGTGCCGCCTACTACCGACTCGAAAAACTGTTTTTT. Its translation: CAAYYRLEKLFF.

This clone came up a few times. The chain joins TRBV29-1 to TRBJ2-3; 7 bases match TRBD2. The CDR3 totals 15 residues. Germline V lookup: CDR1 SQVTM, CDR2 ANQGSEA. Trimming took 2 bases from V and 3 from J; bases not matched to a gene: 8. CDR3 coding DNA: TGCAGCGTTGAAAATACGGGCGGGAGTACAGATACGCAGTATTTT. Its translation is CSVENTGGSTDTQYF.

V and J are TRBV7-2 and TRBJ1-2; 8 bases align to TRBD1. The CDR3 extends over 15 amino acids. Trimming at V came to 7 bases and at J to 2 bases, leaving 9 bases not matched to a gene. The V gene's germline CDR1 is SGHTA and CDR2 FQGNSA. This CDR3 reads CASIPSRTGNYGYTF. The CDR3 DNA reads as TGTGCCAGCATCCCATCCCGGACAGGGAACTATGGCTACACCTTC.

V is TRBV9 and J is TRBJ2-6; 10 bases map to TRBD1. This CDR3 has 18 residues. CDR1 SGDLS and CDR2 YYNGEE come from the germline V gene. Germline trimming cut 4 bases from V and 0 bases from J; bases unmatched to any gene: 7. The CDR3 DNA reads TGTGCCAGCAGCAGACCGGGACAGGGGTCCTCTGGGGCCAACGTCCTGACTTTC. Its translation is CASSRPGQGSSGANVLTF.

This clone was seen a few times. The chain links TRBV7-9 to TRBJ1-2; no firm D call. Germline V gene lookup returns CDR1 SEHNR and CDR2 FQNEAQ (reference sequence). The CDR3 spans 14 residues. Deletions cut 1 base from V and 4 bases from J, with 10 bases between. CDR3 sequence: CASSLDQVAYGYTF. The CDR3 DNA follows: TGTGCCAGCAGCTTAGATCAGGTTGCCTATGGCTACACCTTC. Together with reference TRBV7-9 and TRBJ1-2, the CDR3 gives the full variable domain: DTGVSQNPRHKITKRGQNVTFRCDPISEHNRLYWYRQTLGQGPEFLTYFQNEAQLEKSRLLSDRFSAERPKGSFSTLEIQRTEQGDSAMYLCASSLDQVAYGYTFGSGTRLTVV.

In its sample, this clone was seen a few times. This chain links TRBV30 with TRBJ1-1, with D perhaps TRBD1 (5 bases). Trimming took 7 bases from V and 11 from J, leaving 14 bases between them. Looked up from germline, CDR1 is GTSNPN and CDR2 is SVGIG (reference sequence). This CDR3 comprises 10 residues. CDR3 DNA: TGTGCCTCGGGACGGGCGGACGCTTTCTTT. The encoded protein is CASGRADAFF.

This sequence joins TRBV11-1 and TRBJ1-1; weak D call: TRBD1 (5 bases). The germline V and J ends were trimmed by 4 bases and 2 bases, with 11 bases remaining between them. Germline V gives CDR1 SGHAT, CDR2 FQDESV (reference sequence). This CDR3 spans 14 amino acids. CDR3 loop: CASSWGGVNTEAFF. The CDR3 DNA is TGTGCCAGCAGCTGGGGAGGGGTAAACACTGAAGCTTTCTTT.

This clone was seen a few times. The gene calls are TRBV7-9 and TRBJ2-5; D gene uncertain. Trimming shortened V by 4 bases and J by 0 bases, and 9 bases separated the two germline ends. CDR1 and CDR2 from the germline V gene are SEHNR and FQNEAQ (reference sequence). The CDR3 extends over 14 amino acids. The CDR3 DNA follows: TGTGCCAGCAGCTCGTCTAGATACCAAGAGACCCAGTACTTC. It encodes CASSSSRYQETQYF.

This clone was seen more than once but under ten times. CDR3 sequence (DNA): TGCAGCGTGTTGGACAGGGTTGAGGAGAGTCAGTACTTC. Its translation is CSVLDRVEESQYF. This chain uses TRBV29-1 with TRBJ2-4; the match to TRBD1 covers 8 bases. Germline CDR1 reads SQVTM; CDR2 reads ANQGSEA. The J segment lost 12 bases and the V segment lost 6 bases, leaving 13 bases of the junction unmatched. The CDR3 has 13 amino acids.

This clone appeared a few times. The chain is built from TRBV10-3 and TRBJ2-1, with D possibly matching TRBD2 (5 bases). Trimming stripped 8 bases from V and 0 bases from J, with 14 bases between. CDR1 ENHRY and CDR2 SYGVKD come from the germline V gene. The CDR3 contains 15 residues. CDR3 bases: TGTGCCATCGCGGGCGCGGCAAGCTCCTACAATGAGCAGTTCTTC. It translates to CAIAGAASSYNEQFF.

This clone turned up a few times. V gene TRBV6-5 combines with J gene TRBJ1-4; D remains ambiguous. The germline gives CDR1 MNHEY, CDR2 SVGAGI. This CDR3 has 14 amino acids. V was cut by 7 bases and J by 3 bases, with 12 bases left in between. CDR3 residues: CASMAGLSNEKLFF. CDR3 sequence (DNA): TGTGCCAGCATGGCCGGGCTGTCTAATGAAAAACTGTTTTTT.

The rearrangement uses TRBV30 and TRBJ2-7, with D unresolved. Per germline, CDR1 GTSNPN and CDR2 SVGIG (reference sequence). The CDR3 has 15 amino acids. V gave up 2 bases and J gave up 0 bases, with 14 bases separating them. The CDR3: CAWSKRVVSSYEQYF. As DNA, the CDR3 is TGTGCCTGGAGTAAAAGGGTCGTAAGCTCCTACGAGCAGTACTTC.

About this clone itself: Additional DNA sequences in this sample encode the identical CDR3. This chain's CDR3 is CASSLQGYEQYF. DNA for the CDR3: TGTGCCAGCAGCTTGCAGGGATACGAGCAGTACTTC. V gene TRBV5-4 combines with J gene TRBJ2-7; TRBD1 might be the D (5 bases). The CDR3 sequence is 12 residues long. Trimming stripped 1 base from V and 4 bases from J, with 6 bases between. The V gene's germline CDR1 is SGHNT and CDR2 YYREEE (reference sequence).

The chain is built from TRBV4-2 and TRBJ2-2, with D perhaps being TRBD1 or TRBD2 (5 bases each). V was clipped by 4 bases and J by 6 bases, with 12 bases between them. The germline V gene encodes CDR1 LGHNA and CDR2 YNFKEQ. CDR3 length equals 14 residues. CDR3 residues: CASSLGTPPGELFF. The CDR3 DNA sequence: TGTGCCAGCAGCCTAGGGACCCCCCCCGGGGAGCTGTTTTTT.

Only a few counts were recorded for this clone. J is TRBJ2-7 and V is TRBV7-9, with D possibly TRBD1 on 6 matching bases. V gave up 5 bases and J gave up 1 base, with 9 bases separating them. Germline V gives CDR1 SEHNR, CDR2 FQNEAQ (reference sequence). The CDR3 runs to 13 residues. CDR3 nucleotide sequence: TGTGCCAGCAGCCGAGACAGGTCCTACGAGCAGTACTTC. Translated, it gives CASSRDRSYEQYF. Full variable domain (missing parts from reference TRBV7-9 and TRBJ2-7): DTGVSQNPRHKITKRGQNVTFRCDPISEHNRLYWYRQTLGQGPEFLTYFQNEAQLEKSRLLSDRFSAERPKGSFSTLEIQRTEQGDSAMYLCASSRDRSYEQYFGPGTRLTVT.

This clone has just a few counts. The V and J genes are TRBV30 and TRBJ2-1, with 7 positions matching TRBD2. The ends lost 5 bases at V and 3 bases at J; junction bases unmatched: 4. This CDR3 contains 13 residues. Germline V gene lookup returns CDR1 GTSNPN and CDR2 SVGIG (reference sequence). CDR3 bases: TGTGCCTGGGGGGCGGGAGTCTACAATGAGCAGTTCTTC. Encoded protein: CAWGAGVYNEQFF.

The chain carries TRBV10-3 and TRBJ2-2, with unresolved D. The germline V gene encodes CDR1 ENHRY and CDR2 SYGVKD. The CDR3 is made up of 16 amino acids. V lost 0 bases and J lost 1, with 9 bases in between. CDR3 region: CAISESVAQNTGELFF. In nucleotides, the CDR3 is TGTGCCATCAGTGAGTCAGTCGCGCAGAACACCGGGGAGCTGTTTTTT.

The rearrangement joins TRBV11-3 to TRBJ2-3; D is unresolved. The CDR3 is 10 amino acids. Germline assignment: CDR1 SGHNT and CDR2 YENEEA. Trimming pared 8 bases from V and 4 bases from J, leaving 4 bases between. The CDR3 region is CASPSDTQYF. Written as DNA, the CDR3 is TGTGCCAGCCCTTCAGATACGCAGTATTTT.

The sample holds a few counts of this clone. V gene TRBV14 combines with J gene TRBJ2-5; TRBD2 matches 9 bases. Germline CDR1 and CDR2: SGHDN and FVKESK. The CDR3 covers 14 residues. V was clipped by 6 bases and J by 2 bases; unmatched bases: 4. For the CDR3, the DNA is TGTGCCAGCAGTCGACTAGCGGCGCAAGAGACCCAGTACTTC. Translating gives CASSRLAAQETQYF.

The table lists this clone with a few counts. The genes are TRBV7-2 and TRBJ2-7; a weak D match, TRBD2 (5 bases). The CDR3 covers 14 residues. Trimming removed 5 bases at V and 2 bases at J, with 13 bases between. CDR1 and CDR2 (germline): SGHTA, FQGNSA. In DNA form, the CDR3 reads TGTGCCAGCAGCAGCCCTTCCGGGACCTACGAGCAGTACTTC. Protein: CASSSPSGTYEQYF. Full variable domain (rest looked up from reference TRBV7-2 and TRBJ2-7): GAGVSQSPSNKVTEKGKDVELRCDPISGHTALYWYRQSLGQGLEFLIYFQGNSAPDKSGLPSDRFSAERTGGSVSTLTIQRTQQEDSAVYLCASSSPSGTYEQYFGPGTRLTVT.

A few counts support this clone. The chain recombines TRBV4-3 with TRBJ2-1, with a tentative D call TRBD1 (6 bases). CDR3 length: 18 amino acids. Germline V lookup: CDR1 LGHNA, CDR2 YSLEER. V gave up 0 bases and J gave up 0 bases, with 15 bases separating them. The CDR3 spells CASSQDLTGSSSYNEQFF. The CDR3 DNA reads TGCGCCAGCAGCCAAGATCTAACAGGGTCGAGCTCCTACAATGAGCAGTTCTTC.

The genes are TRBV9 and TRBJ2-1, with 8 bases that match TRBD1. CDR1 and CDR2 from the germline V gene are SGDLS and YYNGEE. V was clipped by 2 bases and J by 9 bases; unmatched bases: 10. The CDR3 sequence is 15 residues long. CDR3 sequence (DNA): TGTGCCAGCAGCGTCCAGGGGGCGCTGGGTTTTGAGCAGTTCTTC. Translating it yields CASSVQGALGFEQFF.

This clone has more than one count but fewer than ten. The rearrangement uses TRBV4-3 and TRBJ1-1; D unclear. The ends were cut back, 4 bases at V and 0 bases at J, with 12 bases in the middle. CDR3 length: 15 residues. Germline assignment: CDR1 LGHNA and CDR2 YSLEER. The CDR3 is CASSRRTVMNTEAFF. The CDR3 DNA reads as TGCGCCAGCAGCCGCCGGACGGTAATGAACACTGAAGCTTTCTTT.

This clone occurred a few times. The J gene is TRBJ2-3, the V gene TRBV30; 10 positions agree with TRBD1. Germline V gene data show CDR1 as GTSNPN and CDR2 as SVGIG (reference sequence). The CDR3 spans 15 residues. V gave up 1 base and J gave up 3 bases; unmatched junction bases: 4. In nucleotides, the CDR3 is TGTGCCTGGAGTGCCGGACAGGGGGGGACAGATACGCAGTATTTT. Protein product: CAWSAGQGGTDTQYF.

This clone was seen a handful of times. The chain is built from TRBV30 and TRBJ1-1; D perhaps matches TRBD1 (5 bases). The CDR3 contains 9 residues. Germline V gene data show CDR1 as GTSNPN and CDR2 as SVGIG (reference sequence). Trimming left V 8 bases short and J 8 bases short, with 9 bases between. The CDR3 region is CAGDLEAFF. The CDR3 DNA reads as TGTGCCGGGGACTTGGAAGCTTTCTTT. The variable domain in full, completed from reference TRBV30 and TRBJ1-1, reads SQTIHQWPATLVQPVGSPLSLECTVEGTSNPNLYWYRQAAGRGLQLLFYSVGIGQISSEVPQNLSASRPQDRQFILSSKKLLLSDSGFYLCAGDLEAFFGQGTRLTVV.

The gene calls are TRBV7-9 and TRBJ2-5, with D tentatively TRBD1 (6 bases). CDR3 length: 15 residues. The V gene's germline CDR1 is SEHNR and CDR2 FQNEAQ (reference sequence). Trimming removed 3 bases from V and 2 bases from J, with 13 bases in between. The CDR3 DNA reads TGTGCCAGCAGCTTTGAGACAGGCCTGCAAGAGACCCAGTACTTC. This encodes CASSFETGLQETQYF.

V usage is TRBV6-5 and J usage is TRBJ1-5; unclear D gene. This CDR3 comprises 13 residues. The germline V gene encodes CDR1 MNHEY and CDR2 SVGAGI. V dropped 4 bases and J dropped 4 bases, with 8 bases sitting between them. The CDR3 DNA follows: TGTGCCAGCAGTTTCGGGAGTAATCAGCCCCAGCATTTT. Translated: CASSFGSNQPQHF.

In this sample, this clone turned up a few times. CDR3 residues: CASTDDWLAATDTQYF. DNA for the CDR3: TGTGCCAGCACTGACGACTGGTTAGCGGCCACAGATACGCAGTATTTT. The chain links TRBV6-1 to TRBJ2-3, with D possibly TRBD2 on 6 matching bases. CDR3 length equals 16 residues. From germline, CDR1 is MNHNS and CDR2 SASEGT. With 7 bases removed from V and 2 bases from J, the gap between germline ends came to 19 bases.

In this sample, this clone turned up a few times. The genes are TRBV30 and TRBJ1-3; D unclear. The length of the CDR3 is 14 residues. The germline V gene has CDR1 GTSNPN and CDR2 SVGIG (reference sequence). The V gene lost 7 bases and the J gene lost 0 bases, with 13 bases spanning the gap. The CDR3 DNA is TGTGCCTTGGATACCAAGAGCTCTGGAAACACCATATATTTT. Translated: CALDTKSSGNTIYF.

This clone was found a few times. The CDR3 reads CASSKGTGMGYTF. The CDR3 nucleotides read TGTGCCAGCAGTAAGGGGACAGGGATGGGCTACACCTTC. This chain connects TRBV27 to TRBJ1-2; TRBD1 matches at 9 bases. Germline CDR1 is MNHEY and CDR2 is SMNVEV (reference sequence). With 5 bases clipped from V and 8 bases from J, the junction kept 6 bases outside the gene matches. This CDR3 is built from 13 residues.

Turning to this clone: Other nucleotide sequences from this sample produce the same CDR3. The chain carries TRBV7-3 and TRBJ2-3; 9 nucleotides align to TRBD2. V dropped 5 bases and J dropped 0; count of bases not matched to a gene: 0. In germline, CDR1 is SGHTA, CDR2 FQGTGA. This CDR3 spans 14 amino acids. The CDR3 DNA follows: TGTGCCAGCAGCCTAGCGGGGAGCACAGATACGCAGTATTTT. Residues: CASSLAGSTDTQYF.

The chain recombines TRBV11-2 with TRBJ2-6; 7 nucleotides agree with TRBD1. The CDR3 has 19 amino acids. Germline V gives CDR1 SGHAT, CDR2 FQNNGV. V trimming: 6 bases; J trimming: 1 base; junction bases outside the gene matches: 15. The CDR3 region is CASSSTRQGTRSGANVLTF. CDR3 DNA sequence: TGTGCCAGCAGTTCTACTCGACAGGGTACTAGGTCTGGGGCCAACGTCCTGACTTTC.